This T cell receptor beta chain was sequenced for a study of cytomegalovirus exposure and HLA in healthy donors. On this clone: What it binds is unknown.

General observations from the study: The majority of CMV-associated TCR beta chains were reported as apparently HLA-restricted in a later analysis. Clonal expansion was found to be greater in HLA-associated TCR beta chains than in equally common others in a later analysis.

In the PCR, 60 Vbeta and 13 Jbeta primers were used. The protocol was immunoSEQ multiplex PCR, while the TCRdb copy is restricted to in-frame clones and leaves out a portion. The data hold around 180,000 clones, with around 85% observed a single time. The CDR3 length is 17 residues. CDR1 and CDR2 from the germline V gene are SQVTM and ANQGSEA. The V segment lost 0 bases and the J segment 1 base; nucleotides outside the gene matches: 11. The source of this sequence is a boy aged 2 to 10 in good health and CMV-seronegative. The chain joins TRBV29-1 to TRBJ2-7; 8 bases line up with TRBD2. Sequenced sample: PBMCs. Written as DNA, the CDR3 is TGCAGCGTTGAAGAGTGGAAAGGACTAGCCAATTCCTACGAGCAGTACTTC. It is translated as CSVEEWKGLANSYEQYF.